This T cell receptor (beta chain) was captured by sequencing in a study of T cells after yellow fever vaccination. Study background: Researchers used SMART-Seq v4 Ultra Low Input to prepare fractions that had low cell numbers. Study results and limitations: A faster peak, day 5 versus 15, was reached by the weaker secondary response. Post-booster reappearance was seen for most primary-vaccination clones (96% CD4, around 90% CD8).

A few counts support this clonotype. Its antigen is undetermined. Synthesis of TCR cDNA relied on 5'RACE template switching, which attached a universal primer site and UMIs. MiXCR, run by TCRdb on the 5' RACE reads, gives a single entry per CDR3 protein. The sample consists of approximately 300,000 distinct CDR3 sequences, roughly 10% of them appearing once. The germline V gene has CDR1 SNHLY and CDR2 FYNNEI. J lost 4 bases, V lost 7 bases, and 7 bases had no gene match. The CDR3 contains 15 residues. The chain links TRBV2 to TRBJ2-2; 9 positions agree with TRBD1. The specimen comprised CD4+ T cells sorted from PBMCs, sampled 45 days after the yellow fever booster vaccination. This clonotype originated in a man aged 18 to 35 who received the YFV17D yellow fever vaccine. In DNA form, the CDR3 reads TGTGCCAGCAAACGGGACAGGGAAATCACCGGGGAGCTGTTTTTT. This encodes CASKRDREITGELFF.